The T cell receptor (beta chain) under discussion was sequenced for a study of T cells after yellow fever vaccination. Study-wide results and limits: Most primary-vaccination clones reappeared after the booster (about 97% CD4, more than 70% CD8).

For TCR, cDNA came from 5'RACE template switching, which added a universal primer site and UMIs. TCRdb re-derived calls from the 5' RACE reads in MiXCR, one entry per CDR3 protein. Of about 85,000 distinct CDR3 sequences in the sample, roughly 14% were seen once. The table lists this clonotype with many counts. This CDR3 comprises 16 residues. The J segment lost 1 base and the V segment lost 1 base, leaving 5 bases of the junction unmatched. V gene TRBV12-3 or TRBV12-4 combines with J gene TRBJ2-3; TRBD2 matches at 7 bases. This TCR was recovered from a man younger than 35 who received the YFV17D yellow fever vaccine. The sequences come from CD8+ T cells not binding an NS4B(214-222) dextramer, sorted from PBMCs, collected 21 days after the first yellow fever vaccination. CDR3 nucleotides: TGTGCCAGCAGTTTAGTTCGGGGGGTGGGCACAGATACGCAGTATTTT. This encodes CASSLVRGVGTDTQYF.